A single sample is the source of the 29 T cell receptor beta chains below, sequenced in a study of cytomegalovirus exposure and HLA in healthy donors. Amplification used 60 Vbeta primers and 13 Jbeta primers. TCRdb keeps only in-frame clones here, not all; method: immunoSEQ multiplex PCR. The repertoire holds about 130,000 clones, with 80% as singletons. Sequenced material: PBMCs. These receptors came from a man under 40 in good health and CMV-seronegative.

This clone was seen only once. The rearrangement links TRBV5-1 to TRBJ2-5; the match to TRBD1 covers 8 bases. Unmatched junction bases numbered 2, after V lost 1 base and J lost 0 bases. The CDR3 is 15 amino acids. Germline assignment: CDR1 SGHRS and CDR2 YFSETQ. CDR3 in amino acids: CASSLRDRNQETQYF. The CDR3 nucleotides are TGCGCCAGCAGCTTGAGGGACAGGAACCAAGAGACCCAGTACTTC.

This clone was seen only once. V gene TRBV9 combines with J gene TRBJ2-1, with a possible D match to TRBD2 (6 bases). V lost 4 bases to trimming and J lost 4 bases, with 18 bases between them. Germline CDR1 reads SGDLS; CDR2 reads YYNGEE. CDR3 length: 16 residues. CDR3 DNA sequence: TGTGCCAGCAGCTTAGCCGGACTCGCGGGGTACAATGAGCAGTTCTTC. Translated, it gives CASSLAGLAGYNEQFF.

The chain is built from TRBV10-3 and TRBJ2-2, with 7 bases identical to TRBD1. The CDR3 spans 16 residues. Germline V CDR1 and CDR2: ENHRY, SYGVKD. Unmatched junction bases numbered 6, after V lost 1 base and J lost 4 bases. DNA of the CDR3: TGTGCCATCAGTGAGTTCAGGGGGTCGGGCACCGGGGAGCTGTTTTTT. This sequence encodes CAISEFRGSGTGELFF.

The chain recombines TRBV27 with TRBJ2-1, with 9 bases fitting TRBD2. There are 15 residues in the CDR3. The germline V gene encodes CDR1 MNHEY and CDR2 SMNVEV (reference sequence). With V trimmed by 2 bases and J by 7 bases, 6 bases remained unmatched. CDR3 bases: TGTGCCAGCAGTTTAGTTAGCGGGAGTGGGAATGAGCAGTTCTTC. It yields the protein CASSLVSGSGNEQFF.

Written as DNA, the CDR3 is TGTGCCAGCAGTGCGGGACTAGCTCCTTACAATGAGCAGTTCTTC. Amino acids: CASSAGLAPYNEQFF. The chain links TRBV6-5 to TRBJ2-1; 9 bases agree with TRBD2. Losses at the gene ends were 5 bases for V and 4 bases for J; bases not matched to a gene: 6. CDR3 size: 15 residues. The germline gives CDR1 MNHEY, CDR2 SVGAGI.

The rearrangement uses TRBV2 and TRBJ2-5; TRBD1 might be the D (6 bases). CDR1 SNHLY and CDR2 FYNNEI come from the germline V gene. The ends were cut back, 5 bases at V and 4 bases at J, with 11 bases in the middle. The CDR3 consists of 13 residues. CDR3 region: CASSKSRGETQYF. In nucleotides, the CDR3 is TGTGCCAGCAGTAAAAGCAGGGGAGAGACCCAGTACTTC.

CDR3 sequence (DNA): TGTGCCAGCAGCCGGACAGCCGTCTCTGGAAACACCATATATTTT. This encodes CASSRTAVSGNTIYF. The rearrangement uses TRBV7-9 and TRBJ1-3; D may be TRBD1 (6 bases). Trimming removed 5 bases from V and 0 bases from J, with 11 bases in between. The CDR3 covers 15 residues. Germline CDR1 reads SEHNR; CDR2 reads FQNEAQ (reference sequence).

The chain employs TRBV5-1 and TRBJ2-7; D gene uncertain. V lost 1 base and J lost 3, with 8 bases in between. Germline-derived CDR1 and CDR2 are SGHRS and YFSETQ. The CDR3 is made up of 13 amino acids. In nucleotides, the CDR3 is TGCGCCAGCAGCTTGAATTCTTACTACGAGCAGTACTTC. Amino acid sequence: CASSLNSYYEQYF.

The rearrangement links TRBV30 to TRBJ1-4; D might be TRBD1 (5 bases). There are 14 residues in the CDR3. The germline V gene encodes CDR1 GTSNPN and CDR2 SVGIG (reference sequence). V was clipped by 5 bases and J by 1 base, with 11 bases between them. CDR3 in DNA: TGTGCCTGGTCTCCGGGGGTAACTAATGAAAAACTGTTTTTT. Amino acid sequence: CAWSPGVTNEKLFF. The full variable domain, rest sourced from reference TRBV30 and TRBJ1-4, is SQTIHQWPATLVQPVGSPLSLECTVEGTSNPNLYWYRQAAGRGLQLLFYSVGIGQISSEVPQNLSASRPQDRQFILSSKKLLLSDSGFYLCAWSPGVTNEKLFFGSGTQLSVL.

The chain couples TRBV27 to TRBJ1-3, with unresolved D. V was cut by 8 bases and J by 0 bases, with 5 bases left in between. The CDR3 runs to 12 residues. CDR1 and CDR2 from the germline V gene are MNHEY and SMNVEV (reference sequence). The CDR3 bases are TGTGCCAGCGGAGCCTCTGGAAACACCATATATTTT. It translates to CASGASGNTIYF.

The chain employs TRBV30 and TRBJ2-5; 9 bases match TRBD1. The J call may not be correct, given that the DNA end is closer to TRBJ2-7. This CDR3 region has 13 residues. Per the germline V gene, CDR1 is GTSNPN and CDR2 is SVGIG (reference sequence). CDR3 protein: CAWSSDRGGEQYF. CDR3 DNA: TGTGCCTGGAGTTCGGACAGGGGCGGCGAGCAGTACTTC.

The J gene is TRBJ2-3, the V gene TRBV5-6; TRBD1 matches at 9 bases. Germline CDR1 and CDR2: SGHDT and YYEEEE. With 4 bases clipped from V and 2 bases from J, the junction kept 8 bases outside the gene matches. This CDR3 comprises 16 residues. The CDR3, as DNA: TGTGCCAGCAGCCCCTGGACAGGGGTAATCACAGATACGCAGTATTTT. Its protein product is CASSPWTGVITDTQYF.

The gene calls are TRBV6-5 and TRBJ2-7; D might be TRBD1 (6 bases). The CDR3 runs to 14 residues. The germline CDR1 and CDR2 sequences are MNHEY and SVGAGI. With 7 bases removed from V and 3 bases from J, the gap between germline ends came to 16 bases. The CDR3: CASTAWGPGYEQYF. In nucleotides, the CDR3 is TGTGCCAGCACCGCGTGGGGGCCCGGCTACGAGCAGTACTTC.

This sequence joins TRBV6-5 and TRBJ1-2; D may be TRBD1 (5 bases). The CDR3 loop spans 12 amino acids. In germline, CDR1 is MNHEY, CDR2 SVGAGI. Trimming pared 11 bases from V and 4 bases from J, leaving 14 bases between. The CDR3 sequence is CAATGGSYGYTF. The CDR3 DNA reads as TGTGCCGCAACCGGGGGGTCCTATGGCTACACCTTC.

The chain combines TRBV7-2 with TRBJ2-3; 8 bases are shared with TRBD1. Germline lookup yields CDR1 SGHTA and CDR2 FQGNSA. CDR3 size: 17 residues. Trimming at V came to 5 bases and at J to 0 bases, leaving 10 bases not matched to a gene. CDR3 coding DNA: TGTGCCAGCAGCCGCAGGGACAGGCCCACAAGCACAGATACGCAGTATTTT. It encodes CASSRRDRPTSTDTQYF.

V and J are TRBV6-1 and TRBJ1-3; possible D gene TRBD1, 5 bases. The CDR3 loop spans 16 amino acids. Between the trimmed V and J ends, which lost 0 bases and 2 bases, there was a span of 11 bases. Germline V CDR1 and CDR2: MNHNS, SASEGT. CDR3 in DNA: TGTGCCAGCAGTGAAGCGGGGGGGGACCCTGGAAACACCATATATTTT. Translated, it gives CASSEAGGDPGNTIYF.

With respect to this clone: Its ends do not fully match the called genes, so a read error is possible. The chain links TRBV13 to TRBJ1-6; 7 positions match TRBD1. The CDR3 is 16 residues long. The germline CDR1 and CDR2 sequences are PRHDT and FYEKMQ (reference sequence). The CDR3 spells CASSLGVTGYNSPLHF. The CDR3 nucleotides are TGTGCCAGCAGCCTAGGGGTGACAGGGTATAATTCACCCCTCCACTTT.

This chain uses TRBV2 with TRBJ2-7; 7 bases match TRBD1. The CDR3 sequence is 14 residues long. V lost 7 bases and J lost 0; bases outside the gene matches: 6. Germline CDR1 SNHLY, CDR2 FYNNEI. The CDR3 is CASKGTVLSYEQYF. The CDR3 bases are TGTGCCAGCAAAGGGACAGTGCTCTCCTACGAGCAGTACTTC.

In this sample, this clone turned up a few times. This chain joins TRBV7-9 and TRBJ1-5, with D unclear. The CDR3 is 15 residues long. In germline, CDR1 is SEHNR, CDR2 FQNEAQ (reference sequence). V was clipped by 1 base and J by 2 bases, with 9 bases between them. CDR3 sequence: CASSLGGSGNQPQHF. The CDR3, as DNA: TGTGCCAGCAGCTTAGGAGGGTCGGGCAATCAGCCCCAGCATTTT.

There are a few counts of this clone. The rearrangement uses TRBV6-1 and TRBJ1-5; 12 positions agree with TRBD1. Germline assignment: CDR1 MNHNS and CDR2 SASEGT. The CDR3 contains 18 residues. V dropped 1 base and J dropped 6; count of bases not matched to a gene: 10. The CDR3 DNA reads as TGTGCCAGCAGTGAAGATTGGAGGGACAGGGGGCTTGGTCAGCCCCAGCATTTT. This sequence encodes CASSEDWRDRGLGQPQHF.

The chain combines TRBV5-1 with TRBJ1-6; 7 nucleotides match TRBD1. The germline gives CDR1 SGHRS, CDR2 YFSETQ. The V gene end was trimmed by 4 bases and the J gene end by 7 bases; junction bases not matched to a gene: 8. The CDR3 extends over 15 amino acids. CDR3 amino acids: CASSPGTGVNSPLHF. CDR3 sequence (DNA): TGCGCCAGCAGCCCTGGCACAGGGGTGAATTCACCCCTCCACTTT. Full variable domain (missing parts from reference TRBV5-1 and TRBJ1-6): KAGVTQTPRYLIKTRGQQVTLSCSPISGHRSVSWYQQTPGQGLQFLFEYFSETQRNKGNFPGRFSGRQFSNSRSEMNVSTLELGDSALYLCASSPGTGVNSPLHFGNGTRLTVT.

The CDR3 loop reads CASSQEGGQQGRYGYTF. Here the CDR3 DNA reads TGCGCCAGCAGCCAAGAAGGGGGCCAGCAGGGGCGGTATGGCTACACCTTC. The chain has TRBV4-3 and TRBJ1-2; 7 bases map to TRBD1. Germline CDR1 reads LGHNA; CDR2 reads YSLEER. The CDR3 totals 17 residues. V dropped 0 bases and J dropped 5; count of bases not matched to a gene: 12.

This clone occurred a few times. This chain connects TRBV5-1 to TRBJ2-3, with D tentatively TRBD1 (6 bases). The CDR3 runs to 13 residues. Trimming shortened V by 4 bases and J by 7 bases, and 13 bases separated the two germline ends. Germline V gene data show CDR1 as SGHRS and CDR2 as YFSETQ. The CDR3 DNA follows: TGCGCCAGCAGCATACCGGGACAAAATACGCAGTATTTT. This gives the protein CASSIPGQNTQYF.

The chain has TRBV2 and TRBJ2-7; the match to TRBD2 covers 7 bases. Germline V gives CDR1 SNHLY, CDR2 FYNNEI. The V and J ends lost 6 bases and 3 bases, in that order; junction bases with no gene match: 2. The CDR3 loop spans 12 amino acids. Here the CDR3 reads CASRGGYYEQYF. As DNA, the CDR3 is TGTGCCAGCAGGGGAGGGTACTACGAGCAGTACTTC.

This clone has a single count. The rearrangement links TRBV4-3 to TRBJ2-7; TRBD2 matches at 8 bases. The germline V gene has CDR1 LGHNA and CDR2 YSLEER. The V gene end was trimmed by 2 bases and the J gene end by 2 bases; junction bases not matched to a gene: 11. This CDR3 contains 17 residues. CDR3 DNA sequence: TGCGCCAGCAGCCAAAGTCGGTCGGGGGGGCCCGCCTACGAGCAGTACTTC. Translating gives CASSQSRSGGPAYEQYF.

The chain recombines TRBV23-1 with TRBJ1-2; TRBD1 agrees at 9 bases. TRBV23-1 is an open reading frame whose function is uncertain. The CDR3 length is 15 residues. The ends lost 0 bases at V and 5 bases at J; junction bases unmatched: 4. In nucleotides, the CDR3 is TGCGCCAGCAGTCAATCGACAGGGGGGGGTTATGGCTACACCTTC. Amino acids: CASSQSTGGGYGYTF.

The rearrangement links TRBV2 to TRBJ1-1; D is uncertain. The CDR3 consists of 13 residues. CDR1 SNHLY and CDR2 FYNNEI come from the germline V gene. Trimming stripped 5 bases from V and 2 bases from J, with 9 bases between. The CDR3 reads CASSSDSNTEAFF. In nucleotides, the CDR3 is TGTGCCAGCAGTTCAGACTCAAACACTGAAGCTTTCTTT.

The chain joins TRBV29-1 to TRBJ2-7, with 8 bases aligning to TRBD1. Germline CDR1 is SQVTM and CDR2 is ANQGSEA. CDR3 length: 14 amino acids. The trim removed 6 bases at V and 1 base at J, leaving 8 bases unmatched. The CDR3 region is CSVGLDRGSYEQYF. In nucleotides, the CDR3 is TGCAGCGTCGGTCTTGACAGGGGATCCTACGAGCAGTACTTC.

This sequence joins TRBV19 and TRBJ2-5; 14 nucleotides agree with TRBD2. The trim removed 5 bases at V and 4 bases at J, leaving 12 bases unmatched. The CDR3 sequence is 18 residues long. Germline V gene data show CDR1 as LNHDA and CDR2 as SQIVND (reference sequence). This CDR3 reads CASSVSRGTSGRRETQYF. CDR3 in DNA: TGTGCCAGTAGTGTATCCCGCGGGACTAGCGGGAGACGAGAGACCCAGTACTTC.